What follows describes a single T cell receptor (beta chain). The data stem from a study of blood T cell repertoires in COVID-19. Study overall: Acute and convalescent COVID-19 samples came from the United States, Italy and Spain.

TCRdb's table, derived via immunoSEQ multiplex PCR, lists solely in-frame clones and lacks some. Of approximately 260,000 clones listed, roughly 85% are singletons. Germline CDR1 reads LGHDT; CDR2 reads YNNKEL (reference sequence). The J segment lost 0 bases and the V segment lost 3 bases, leaving 7 bases of the junction unmatched. The CDR3 runs 16 residues. The rearrangement uses TRBV3-1 (or the pseudogene TRBV3-2) and TRBJ2-7; the match to TRBD1 covers 8 bases. The material sequenced was peripheral blood. The sequence came from a man aged 60-69 years who had recovered from COVID-19. The CDR3 sequence is CASSHPGGGSSYEQYF. CDR3 nucleotides: TGTGCCAGCAGCCATCCAGGGGGCGGAAGCTCCTACGAGCAGTACTTC.